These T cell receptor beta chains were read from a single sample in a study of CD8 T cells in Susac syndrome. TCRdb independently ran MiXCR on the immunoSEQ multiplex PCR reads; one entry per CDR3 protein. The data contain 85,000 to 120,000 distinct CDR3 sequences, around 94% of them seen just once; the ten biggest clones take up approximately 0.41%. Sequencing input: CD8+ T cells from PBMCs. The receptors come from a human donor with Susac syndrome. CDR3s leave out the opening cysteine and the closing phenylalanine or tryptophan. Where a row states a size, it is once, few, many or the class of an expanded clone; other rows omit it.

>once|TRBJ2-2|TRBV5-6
ASSRRGRRATGELF
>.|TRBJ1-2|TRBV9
ASSAGREHGYT
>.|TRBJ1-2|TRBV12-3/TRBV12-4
ASSDTGTRGGYT
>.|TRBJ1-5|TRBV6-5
ASSEGPGQPQH
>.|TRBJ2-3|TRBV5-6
ASSLETSGETDTQY
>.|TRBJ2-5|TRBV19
ASKRVSTSSQETQY
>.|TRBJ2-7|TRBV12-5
ASGPGTREQY
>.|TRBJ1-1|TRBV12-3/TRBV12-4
ASSFTGAGTEAF
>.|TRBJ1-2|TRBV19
ATRAGGGYT
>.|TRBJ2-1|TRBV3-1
ASSQEEAGGPYNEQF
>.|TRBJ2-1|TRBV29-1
SVYLGQVTVNEQF
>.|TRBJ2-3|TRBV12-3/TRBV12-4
ASGISGGPDTQY
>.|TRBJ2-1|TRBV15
ATSRERGAYNEQF
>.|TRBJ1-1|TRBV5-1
ASSEGDGTGFYEEAF
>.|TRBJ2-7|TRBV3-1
ASSQDRQSGQY
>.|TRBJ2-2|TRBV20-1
SAEEENTGELF
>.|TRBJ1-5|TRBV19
ASSTRDRENQPQH
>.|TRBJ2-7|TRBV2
ASSEEYPGQIYEQY
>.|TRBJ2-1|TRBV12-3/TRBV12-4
ASSPDRNEQF
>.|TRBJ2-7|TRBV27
ASSLAGEQY
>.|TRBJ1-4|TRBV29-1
SVLRTGGFGEKLF
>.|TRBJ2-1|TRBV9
ASSPPGQRNNEQF
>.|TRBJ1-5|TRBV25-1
ASSSGTGDNQPQH
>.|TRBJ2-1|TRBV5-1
ASSLDPTPYNEQF
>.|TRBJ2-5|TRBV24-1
ATSGSSGGQETQY
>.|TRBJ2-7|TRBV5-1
ASSLTGEGQY
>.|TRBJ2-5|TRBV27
ASRRWTSEIQETQY
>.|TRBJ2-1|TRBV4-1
ASSQDEGEFYNEQF
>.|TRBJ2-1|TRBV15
ATSPGQYNEQF
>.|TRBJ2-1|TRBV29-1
SVGTGGYYNEQF
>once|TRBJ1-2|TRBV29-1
SVTGEGYGYT
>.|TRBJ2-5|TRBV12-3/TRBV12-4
ASSTGHGETQY
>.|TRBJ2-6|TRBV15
ATSRGQGANVLT
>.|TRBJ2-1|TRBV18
ASSAGRTSDEQF
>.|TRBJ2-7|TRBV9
ASSDGTQPYEQY
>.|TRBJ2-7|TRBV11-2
ASRTGSHEQY
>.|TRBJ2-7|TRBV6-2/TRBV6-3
ASGGSSYEQY
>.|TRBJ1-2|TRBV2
ASRGTDIYGYT
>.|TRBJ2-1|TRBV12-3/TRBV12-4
ASTQAGLHNEQF
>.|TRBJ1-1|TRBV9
ASSLRGVDTEAF
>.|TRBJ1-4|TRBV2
ASSAGTSTNEKLF
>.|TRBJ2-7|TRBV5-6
ASSLRGSKGYEQY